These T cell receptor beta chains were read from a single sample in a study of cytomegalovirus exposure and HLA in healthy donors. Only in-frame clones appear in the TCRdb table, and some are missing; sequencing was by immunoSEQ multiplex PCR. The data contain about 200,000 clones, about 80% of them singletons. Sequencing was carried out using PBMCs. These receptors all come from a woman aged 30 to 39 in good health and CMV-seronegative. CDR3s include the opening cysteine and the closing phenylalanine or tryptophan. Fields, in order: V gene, clone size, J gene, D gene, CDR3 DNA, CDR3 protein. A D gene is named only where the DNA matches it firmly. Expanded clones are given a class, and other clones once, few, many or no size at all.

v_gene: TRBV15; abundance: once; j_gene: TRBJ1-3; d_gene: NA; CDR3nt: TGTGCCACCAGCACTCGCCCGAGGCAATTCTCTGGAAACACCATATATTTT; CDR3aa: CATSTRPRQFSGNTIYF
v_gene: TRBV5-5; abundance: NA; j_gene: TRBJ2-7; d_gene: TRBD2; CDR3nt: TGTGCCAGCAGTTTCAAACTAGCGGAGCACTACGAGCAGTACTTC; CDR3aa: CASSFKLAEHYEQYF
v_gene: TRBV19; abundance: NA; j_gene: TRBJ2-7; d_gene: NA; CDR3nt: TGTGCCAGTAGTGGGCAGGCTGTGAGCTCCTACGAGCAGTACTTC; CDR3aa: CASSGQAVSSYEQYF
v_gene: TRBV11-3; abundance: NA; j_gene: TRBJ2-5; d_gene: TRBD1; CDR3nt: TGTGCCAGCAGCTATAGGGGGACAGGGTCCCAAGAGACCCAGTACTTC; CDR3aa: CASSYRGTGSQETQYF
v_gene: TRBV6-1; abundance: NA; j_gene: TRBJ1-6; d_gene: NA; CDR3nt: TGTGCCAGCAGTGATCACCAGGCGAATTCACCCCTCCACTTT; CDR3aa: CASSDHQANSPLHF
v_gene: TRBV7-6; abundance: NA; j_gene: TRBJ1-1; d_gene: NA; CDR3nt: TGTGCCAGCAGCCTAGGCAGAATGAACACTGAAGCTTTCTTT; CDR3aa: CASSLGRMNTEAFF
v_gene: TRBV2; abundance: few; j_gene: TRBJ1-4; d_gene: TRBD1; CDR3nt: TGTGCCAGCAAACGGGACAGCCTTTTCAGCGATGAAAAACTGTTTTTT; CDR3aa: CASKRDSLFSDEKLFF
v_gene: TRBV6-6; abundance: NA; j_gene: TRBJ1-1; d_gene: NA; CDR3nt: TGTGCCAGCAGTTATTCCGCCACAGGGAACACTGAAGCTTTCTTT; CDR3aa: CASSYSATGNTEAFF
v_gene: TRBV10-3; abundance: NA; j_gene: TRBJ2-5; d_gene: TRBD2; CDR3nt: TGTGCCATCAGTGAGTCGAGGGCTAGCGGGGGAAGAGAGACCCAGTACTTC; CDR3aa: CAISESRASGGRETQYF
v_gene: TRBV19; abundance: once; j_gene: TRBJ2-1; d_gene: TRBD2; CDR3nt: TGTGCCAGTAGTATCATTCCCGGGACTAGCGGGAGAGATGAGCAGTTCTTC; CDR3aa: CASSIIPGTSGRDEQFF
v_gene: TRBV11-3; abundance: once; j_gene: TRBJ2-3; d_gene: NA; CDR3nt: TGTGCCAGCAGCTTATTCCGGGGAACAGATACGCAGTATTTT; CDR3aa: CASSLFRGTDTQYF
v_gene: TRBV15; abundance: few; j_gene: TRBJ1-5; d_gene: TRBD1; CDR3nt: TGTGCCACCAGTTCTGGACTAAACAGGGGTCAGCCCCAGCATTTT; CDR3aa: CATSSGLNRGQPQHF
v_gene: TRBV10-3; abundance: NA; j_gene: TRBJ1-1; d_gene: NA; CDR3nt: TGTGCCATCAGTGCTTCATTTGAGAAAGCTTTCTTT; CDR3aa: CAISASFEKAFF
v_gene: TRBV28; abundance: NA; j_gene: TRBJ2-5; d_gene: NA; CDR3nt: TGTGCCAGCAGTCCGCGGACAGACCTCCAAGAGACCCAGTACTTC; CDR3aa: CASSPRTDLQETQYF
v_gene: TRBV5-1; abundance: NA; j_gene: TRBJ1-2; d_gene: TRBD1; CDR3nt: TGCGCCAGCAGCTTGGCTCTGGACAGGAGAAACTATGGCTACACCTTC; CDR3aa: CASSLALDRRNYGYTF
v_gene: TRBV12-5; abundance: once; j_gene: TRBJ2-6; d_gene: NA; CDR3nt: TGTGCTAGTGGTTACAAGACGGGGTTTGATGTGGCCAACGTCCTGACTTTC; CDR3aa: CASGYKTGFDVANVLTF
v_gene: TRBV18; abundance: NA; j_gene: TRBJ2-5; d_gene: NA; CDR3nt: TGTGCCAGCTCACCACCGGGGCGCGCTTTCCAAGAGACCCAGTACTTC; CDR3aa: CASSPPGRAFQETQYF
v_gene: TRBV4-1; abundance: few; j_gene: TRBJ2-3; d_gene: NA; CDR3nt: TGCGCCAGCAGCCAAGCGGAGCTGTGGACGCAGTATTTT; CDR3aa: CASSQAELWTQYF
v_gene: TRBV5-6; abundance: NA; j_gene: TRBJ2-7; d_gene: TRBD1; CDR3nt: TGTGCCAGCAGCCTCGGGACAGGGAGACACTACGAGCAGTACTTC; CDR3aa: CASSLGTGRHYEQYF
v_gene: TRBV30; abundance: NA; j_gene: TRBJ1-2; d_gene: TRBD1; CDR3nt: TGTGCCTGCATTATTTCGGGACAGTATGGCTACACCTTC; CDR3aa: CACIISGQYGYTF
v_gene: TRBV5-1; abundance: few; j_gene: TRBJ1-2; d_gene: NA; CDR3nt: TGCGCCAGCAGCTTGGAGTGGGCAGGGGATTCTCATGGCTACACCTTC; CDR3aa: CASSLEWAGDSHGYTF
v_gene: TRBV6-5; abundance: few; j_gene: TRBJ2-5; d_gene: NA; CDR3nt: TGTGCCAGCAGTTTCCGGGAGACCCAGTACTTC; CDR3aa: CASSFRETQYF
v_gene: TRBV30; abundance: NA; j_gene: TRBJ1-5; d_gene: NA; CDR3nt: TGTGCCTGGAGCCGGACAGCGTTTCAGCCCCAGCATTTT; CDR3aa: CAWSRTAFQPQHF
v_gene: TRBV5-1; abundance: NA; j_gene: TRBJ2-7; d_gene: TRBD2; CDR3nt: TGCGCCAGCAGCCAAGTGGGAGGGGTGGTATCCTACGAGCAGTACTTC; CDR3aa: CASSQVGGVVSYEQYF
v_gene: TRBV5-6; abundance: NA; j_gene: TRBJ2-1; d_gene: TRBD2; CDR3nt: TGTGCCAGCAGCTGGGGGACTAGCGGCTCCTACAATGAGCAGTTCTTC; CDR3aa: CASSWGTSGSYNEQFF
v_gene: TRBV9; abundance: NA; j_gene: TRBJ2-5; d_gene: NA; CDR3nt: TGTGCCAGCAGCGTATCTTTGAGGCGAGAAGAGACCCAGTACTTC; CDR3aa: CASSVSLRREETQYF
v_gene: TRBV5-1; abundance: NA; j_gene: TRBJ2-7; d_gene: NA; CDR3nt: TGCGCCAGCAGTACGGGCAGGGAATCCTACGAGCAGTACTTC; CDR3aa: CASSTGRESYEQYF